Detailed here is one T cell receptor beta chain. V lost 1 base and J lost 3; bases outside the gene matches: 7. This CDR3 region has 15 residues. The germline CDR1 and CDR2 sequences are SGHDT and YYEEEE. The authors' processing: Nucleated cell number was recorded as an estimate derived from reference gene primer amplification. Profiled with immunoSEQ multiplex PCR; TCRdb holds only in-frame clones, not every one. V, J and clone size derive from that table, while D and trimming were established from the DNA sequence. Here the sample spans about 210,000 clones, approximately 90% being singletons. This entry is derived from a study of blood T cell repertoires in COVID-19. Study-wide context: Both acute and convalescent COVID-19 samples were obtained from the United States, Italy and Spain. T cells, B-cell-depleted T cells, or PBMCs provided the cDNA or gDNA that served as material.

Sequencing was carried out using peripheral blood. The receptor's source is a man aged 30 to 45 with acute or convalescent COVID-19. The chain uses TRBV5-6 and TRBJ2-7, with 7 bases fitting TRBD1. The CDR3 sequence: CASSLYGQEIYEQYF. CDR3 nucleotide sequence: TGTGCCAGCAGCTTGTATGGACAGGAAATCTACGAGCAGTACTTC.